The entry below gives a single T cell receptor beta chain sequence along with its context. Its antigen remains unidentified. Germline V gene data show CDR1 as MNHNS and CDR2 as SASEGT. The CDR3 runs to 14 residues. With 6 bases clipped from V and 4 bases from J, the junction kept 8 bases outside the gene matches. Lactation, pregnancy, other autoimmune disease or uncontrolled infection led to exclusion of patients. The data are from a study of T cells in Graves' hyperthyroidism and ophthalmopathy. Study in general: The blood sample was taken at first diagnosis, before treatment began. Whole-study findings and limits: Most thyroid clonotypes expanded above 0.001 were also detected in blood.

There were TCR beta CDR3 regions amplified from RNA transcripts. The HTBI set primed first-round TCR CDR3 RT-PCR. TCRdb re-called the multiplex PCR reads through MiXCR, storing one row per CDR3 protein. The data hold 400,000 to 600,000 distinct CDR3 sequences, with around 20% observed a single time. The V and J genes are TRBV6-1 and TRBJ1-1, with 7 bases lining up with TRBD1. This clonotype was sampled from a man in his late teens or twenties with Graves' hyperthyroidism. The specimen sequenced was blood. The CDR3 region is CASSMRGLGTEAFF. The CDR3, as DNA: TGTGCCAGCAGCATGAGGGGGCTGGGCACTGAAGCTTTCTTT.